The rows below give T cell receptor beta chains drawn from one sample of a study of OX40 agonist ivuxolimab in advanced cancers. The protocol was immunoSEQ multiplex PCR, while the TCRdb copy is restricted to in-frame clones and leaves out a portion. Of approximately 52,000 clones detected, 75% to 85% appear once; the ten largest clones hold roughly 1.2%. The sample was CD4+ or CD8+ T cells sorted from blood, taken in a trial of the OX40 agonist ivuxolimab. The receptors were gathered from an adult with an advanced solid tumor such as melanoma, head and neck, liver or kidney cancer. Each CDR3 is given with its conserved first and last residue. A D gene is named only where the DNA matches it firmly. Part of the rows lack a size; the others show once, few, many or a class for expanded clones.

J: TRBJ1-1; V: TRBV7-9; D: NA; size: NA; CDR3: CASSLYTEAFF; DNA: TGTGCCAGCAGCCTCTACACTGAAGCTTTCTTT
J: TRBJ2-3; V: TRBV2; D: NA; size: NA; CDR3: CASSDYGDRHTQYF; DNA: TGTGCCAGCAGTGATTACGGGGACCGGCATACGCAGTATTTT
J: TRBJ2-7; V: TRBV2; D: NA; size: NA; CDR3: CASRETVNSYEQYF; DNA: TGTGCCAGCAGGGAGACAGTTAATTCCTACGAGCAGTACTTC
J: TRBJ2-6; V: TRBV7-8; D: TRBD1; size: NA; CDR3: CASSQKGQGQSGANVLTF; DNA: TGTGCCAGCAGCCAGAAGGGACAGGGCCAATCTGGGGCCAACGTCCTGACTTTC
J: TRBJ1-1; V: TRBV5-4; D: TRBD1; size: NA; CDR3: CASSVDRGQHTEAFF; DNA: TGTGCCAGCAGCGTCGACAGGGGTCAGCACACTGAAGCTTTCTTT
J: TRBJ1-4; V: TRBV14; D: NA; size: NA; CDR3: CASSQRTGVNEKLFF; DNA: TGTGCCAGCAGCCAACGGACCGGGGTAAACGAAAAACTGTTTTTT
J: TRBJ1-1; V: TRBV5-4; D: NA; size: NA; CDR3: CASSPDWGRTEAFF; DNA: TGTGCCAGCAGCCCCGATTGGGGGAGAACTGAAGCTTTCTTT
J: TRBJ1-2; V: TRBV18; D: NA; size: NA; CDR3: CASSPQMDRTNYGYTF; DNA: TGTGCCAGCTCACCGCAAATGGACCGTACTAACTATGGCTACACCTTC
J: TRBJ2-1; V: TRBV7-9; D: TRBD1; size: once; CDR3: CASSLQGQTIYNEQFF; DNA: TGTGCCAGCAGCTTACAGGGACAGACTATCTACAATGAGCAGTTCTTC
J: TRBJ1-6; V: TRBV4-1; D: TRBD1; size: NA; CDR3: CASSQQIQGVSPLHF; DNA: TGCGCCAGCAGCCAACAGATACAGGGGGTGTCACCCCTCCACTTT
J: TRBJ1-3; V: TRBV18; D: NA; size: NA; CDR3: CASSNQVNSGNTIYF; DNA: TGTGCCAGCTCAAATCAGGTTAACTCTGGAAACACCATATATTTT
J: TRBJ2-2; V: TRBV25-1; D: NA; size: once; CDR3: CASSDSDAGELFF; DNA: TGTGCCAGCAGTGACTCCGACGCCGGGGAGCTGTTTTTT
J: TRBJ1-6; V: TRBV30; D: TRBD1; size: NA; CDR3: CAWERQGGSPLHF; DNA: TGTGCCTGGGAGAGACAGGGCGGTTCACCCCTCCACTTT
J: TRBJ1-6; V: TRBV5-6; D: NA; size: NA; CDR3: CASSLRQFPPFQSPLHF; DNA: TGTGCCAGCAGCTTGAGACAATTTCCTCCTTTCCAATCACCCCTCCACTTT
J: TRBJ2-5; V: TRBV4-1; D: NA; size: few; CDR3: CASSQAGTGGTQYF; DNA: TGCGCCAGCAGCCAAGCAGGGACTGGCGGGACCCAGTACTTC
J: TRBJ2-2; V: TRBV7-9; D: NA; size: NA; CDR3: CASSRLFRTVGSTGELFF; DNA: TGTGCCAGCAGTCGCCTCTTTAGGACAGTTGGTAGCACCGGGGAGCTGTTTTTT
J: TRBJ1-5; V: TRBV5-3; D: NA; size: NA; CDR3: CARRTERTNQPQHF; DNA: TGTGCCAGAAGGACCGAGAGGACCAATCAGCCCCAGCATTTT
J: TRBJ1-2; V: TRBV2; D: NA; size: few; CDR3: CASSITDGYTF; DNA: TGTGCCAGCAGTATCACAGATGGCTACACCTTC
J: TRBJ2-5; V: TRBV5-4; D: TRBD1; size: NA; CDR3: CASRGSGQGVETQYF; DNA: TGTGCCAGCAGGGGCTCGGGACAGGGTGTGGAGACCCAGTACTTC
J: TRBJ1-5; V: TRBV12-5; D: TRBD1; size: NA; CDR3: CASGLVQGTGGNNQPQHF; DNA: TGTGCTAGTGGTTTGGTACAGGGGACAGGGGGCAACAATCAGCCCCAGCATTTT
J: TRBJ1-3; V: TRBV6-5; D: TRBD1; size: NA; CDR3: CASSYGTGSSGNTIYF; DNA: TGTGCCAGCAGTTACGGGACAGGGAGCTCTGGAAACACCATATATTTT
J: TRBJ1-3; V: TRBV7-7; D: TRBD1; size: once; CDR3: CASSAGQAGNTIYF; DNA: TGTGCTAGCAGCGCTGGACAGGCTGGAAACACCATATATTTT
J: TRBJ1-2; V: TRBV5-6; D: NA; size: NA; CDR3: CASSLGRTFYGYTF; DNA: TGTGCCAGCAGCTTGGGGCGGACCTTTTATGGCTACACCTTC
J: TRBJ2-1; V: TRBV10-2; D: TRBD2; size: NA; CDR3: CASTAGLYNEQFF; DNA: TGCGCCAGCACAGCGGGGCTATACAATGAGCAGTTCTTC
J: TRBJ2-2; V: TRBV5-1; D: TRBD2; size: NA; CDR3: CASSTASGGRTGELFF; DNA: TGCGCCAGCAGCACCGCTAGCGGGGGTAGGACCGGGGAGCTGTTTTTT
J: TRBJ1-3; V: TRBV6-5; D: NA; size: NA; CDR3: CASSLGFSGNTIYF; DNA: TGTGCCAGCAGCCTGGGGTTTTCTGGAAACACCATATATTTT
J: TRBJ1-1; V: TRBV14; D: NA; size: NA; CDR3: CASSQWGGTRGTEAFF; DNA: TGTGCCAGCAGCCAATGGGGCGGAACCCGGGGCACTGAAGCTTTCTTT
J: TRBJ1-3; V: TRBV4-1; D: NA; size: once; CDR3: CASSQGAVSGNTIYF; DNA: TGCGCCAGCAGCCAAGGGGCGGTATCTGGAAACACCATATATTTT
J: TRBJ2-3; V: TRBV19; D: NA; size: NA; CDR3: CASSIPPLGNTQYF; DNA: TGTGCCAGTAGTATACCCCCCCTGGGGAATACGCAGTATTTT
J: TRBJ2-3; V: TRBV11-2; D: TRBD2; size: NA; CDR3: CASSSMGRATLVGDTQYF; DNA: TGTGCCAGCAGCTCAATGGGGAGGGCTACGTTGGTGGGAGATACGCAGTATTTT
J: TRBJ2-2; V: TRBV6-5; D: TRBD1; size: NA; CDR3: CASNRGQGGELFF; DNA: TGTGCCAGCAACAGGGGGCAGGGCGGGGAGCTGTTTTTT
J: TRBJ2-2; V: TRBV9; D: TRBD2; size: NA; CDR3: CASSVDLAGVTGELFF; DNA: TGTGCCAGCAGCGTAGACCTAGCGGGGGTGACCGGGGAGCTGTTTTTT
J: TRBJ2-2; V: TRBV11-1; D: NA; size: NA; CDR3: CASRSPANTGELFF; DNA: TGTGCCAGCAGATCACCCGCGAACACCGGGGAGCTGTTTTTT
J: TRBJ1-1; V: TRBV19; D: TRBD1; size: NA; CDR3: CASSIRGDRAPEAFF; DNA: TGTGCCAGTAGTATAAGGGGCGACAGGGCCCCTGAAGCTTTCTTT
J: TRBJ2-7; V: TRBV14; D: NA; size: few; CDR3: CASSQARGPGAEQYF; DNA: TGTGCCAGCAGCCAAGCCCGAGGACCTGGGGCCGAGCAGTACTTC
J: TRBJ1-4; V: TRBV14; D: TRBD1; size: NA; CDR3: CASKAQGAGNEKLFF; DNA: TGTGCCAGCAAGGCACAGGGGGCGGGTAATGAAAAACTGTTTTTT
J: TRBJ1-1; V: TRBV4-2; D: TRBD1; size: NA; CDR3: CASSAGGMNTEAFF; DNA: TGTGCCAGCAGCGCAGGGGGTATGAACACTGAAGCTTTCTTT
J: TRBJ2-2; V: TRBV4-3; D: NA; size: NA; CDR3: CASSQETPGNTGELFF; DNA: TGCGCCAGCAGCCAAGAAACCCCCGGGAACACCGGGGAGCTGTTTTTT
J: TRBJ2-2; V: TRBV5-1; D: NA; size: NA; CDR3: CASSFTGDLTTGELFF; DNA: TGCGCCAGCAGCTTTACGGGGGACTTAACCACCGGGGAGCTGTTTTTT
J: TRBJ2-7; V: TRBV19; D: NA; size: once; CDR3: CASSGQDVPRYEQYF; DNA: TGTGCCAGTAGTGGGCAGGACGTACCCCGTTACGAGCAGTACTTC
J: TRBJ1-1; V: TRBV2; D: TRBD1; size: NA; CDR3: CASRSGQGMDEAFF; DNA: TGTGCCAGCAGATCCGGACAGGGGATGGATGAAGCTTTCTTT
J: TRBJ1-1; V: TRBV15; D: NA; size: NA; CDR3: CATSRDRTPRHTEAFF; DNA: TGTGCCACCAGCAGAGATAGGACTCCCCGGCACACTGAAGCTTTCTTT
J: TRBJ2-7; V: TRBV5-1; D: NA; size: NA; CDR3: CASYISGGGSGEQYF; DNA: TGCGCCAGCTACATTTCAGGGGGGGGATCGGGGGAGCAGTACTTC
J: TRBJ2-3; V: TRBV10-3; D: NA; size: NA; CDR3: CAIRGATVPDTQYF; DNA: TGTGCCATCAGGGGGGCCACTGTTCCAGATACGCAGTATTTT
J: TRBJ1-2; V: TRBV30; D: TRBD1; size: NA; CDR3: CASRGQGANYGYTF; DNA: TGTGCCTCCCGCGGACAGGGAGCTAACTATGGCTACACCTTC
J: TRBJ1-5; V: TRBV6-6; D: NA; size: NA; CDR3: CASSYRGPQPQHF; DNA: TGTGCCAGCAGTTACAGGGGACCTCAGCCCCAGCATTTT
J: TRBJ2-7; V: TRBV2; D: NA; size: NA; CDR3: CASSEQLIGEQYF; DNA: TGTGCCAGCAGTGAACAGCTAATAGGCGAGCAGTACTTC
J: TRBJ1-4; V: TRBV5-4; D: TRBD1; size: NA; CDR3: CASSLGLQGNNEKLFF; DNA: TGTGCCAGCAGCTTGGGCCTACAGGGGAATAATGAAAAACTGTTTTTT
J: TRBJ2-5; V: TRBV6-1; D: NA; size: NA; CDR3: CASSSPLETQYF; DNA: TGTGCCAGCAGTTCCCCGTTAGAGACCCAGTACTTC
J: TRBJ2-5; V: TRBV4-1; D: NA; size: NA; CDR3: CASSQDRSRTRGWTQYF; DNA: TGCGCCAGCAGCCAAGATCGTTCCAGGACCCGGGGATGGACCCAGTACTTC
J: TRBJ2-7; V: TRBV28; D: NA; size: NA; CDR3: CASTEVRYRISNEQYF; DNA: TGTGCCAGCACCGAAGTCCGCTACAGGATATCCAACGAGCAGTACTTC
J: TRBJ1-6; V: TRBV11-2; D: NA; size: NA; CDR3: CASSLARSLSGGSPLHF; DNA: TGTGCCAGCAGCTTAGCTCGGAGCCTCTCCGGGGGGTCACCCCTCCACTTT
J: TRBJ2-3; V: TRBV29-1; D: NA; size: NA; CDR3: CSVRADSLGIVSPDTQYF; DNA: TGCAGCGTTAGAGCGGACAGTCTTGGGATTGTGTCTCCAGATACGCAGTATTTT
J: TRBJ2-5; V: TRBV7-2; D: NA; size: NA; CDR3: CASSLASSRPQETQYF; DNA: TGTGCCAGCAGCTTAGCGTCTAGCAGACCGCAAGAGACCCAGTACTTC
J: TRBJ2-1; V: TRBV18; D: TRBD2; size: NA; CDR3: CASSPGGGHNEQFF; DNA: TGTGCCAGCTCACCCGGGGGGGGGCACAATGAGCAGTTCTTC